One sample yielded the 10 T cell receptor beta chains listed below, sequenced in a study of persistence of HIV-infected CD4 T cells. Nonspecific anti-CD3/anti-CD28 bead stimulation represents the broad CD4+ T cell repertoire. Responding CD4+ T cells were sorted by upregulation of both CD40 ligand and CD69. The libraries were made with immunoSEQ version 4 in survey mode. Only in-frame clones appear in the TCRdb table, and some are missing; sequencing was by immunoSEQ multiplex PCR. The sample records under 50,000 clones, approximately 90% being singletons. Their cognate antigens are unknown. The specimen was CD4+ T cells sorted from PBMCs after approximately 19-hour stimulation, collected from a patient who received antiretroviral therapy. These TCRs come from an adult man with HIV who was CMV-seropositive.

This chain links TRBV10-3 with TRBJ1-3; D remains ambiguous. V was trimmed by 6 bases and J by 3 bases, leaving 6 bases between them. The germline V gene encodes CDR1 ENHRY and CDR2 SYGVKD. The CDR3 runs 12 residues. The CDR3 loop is CAIRSGGNTIYF. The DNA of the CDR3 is TGTGCCATCAGGTCTGGTGGAAACACCATATATTTT.

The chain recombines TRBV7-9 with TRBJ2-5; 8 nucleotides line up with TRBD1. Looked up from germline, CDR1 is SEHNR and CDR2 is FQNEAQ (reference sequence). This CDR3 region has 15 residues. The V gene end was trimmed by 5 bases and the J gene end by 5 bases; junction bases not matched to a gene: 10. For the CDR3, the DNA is TGTGCCAGCAGCCTAAGGACAGGGTGGACGGAGACCCAGTACTTC. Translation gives CASSLRTGWTETQYF.

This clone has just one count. CDR3 DNA: TGCAGCGCGCGGGCGGATGAGCAGTTCTTC. It encodes CSARADEQFF. The chain employs TRBV29-1 and TRBJ2-1, with D possibly matching TRBD2 (5 bases). CDR1 and CDR2 (germline): SQVTM, ANQGSEA. V lost 7 bases and J 8 bases, leaving 9 bases between the germline ends. This CDR3 is 10 amino acids long.

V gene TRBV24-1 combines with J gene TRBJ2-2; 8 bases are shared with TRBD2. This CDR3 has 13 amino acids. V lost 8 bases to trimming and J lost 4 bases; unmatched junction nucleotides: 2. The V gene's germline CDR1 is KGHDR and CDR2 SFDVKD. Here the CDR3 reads CATKGTSTGELFF. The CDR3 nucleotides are TGTGCCACCAAAGGGACTAGCACCGGGGAGCTGTTTTTT.

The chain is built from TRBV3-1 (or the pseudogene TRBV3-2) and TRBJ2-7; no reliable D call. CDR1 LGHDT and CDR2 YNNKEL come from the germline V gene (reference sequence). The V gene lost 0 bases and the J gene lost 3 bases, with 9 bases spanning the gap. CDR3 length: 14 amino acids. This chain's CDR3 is CASSQDKSSYEQYF. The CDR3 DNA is TGTGCCAGCAGCCAAGATAAGTCTAGCTACGAGCAGTACTTC.

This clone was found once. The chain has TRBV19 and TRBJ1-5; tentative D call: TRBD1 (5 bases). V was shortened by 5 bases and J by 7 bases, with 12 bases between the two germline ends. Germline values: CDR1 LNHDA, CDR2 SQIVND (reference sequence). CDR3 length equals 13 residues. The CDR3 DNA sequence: TGTGCCAGTAGTTGGTCAGGGTCGCAGCCCCAGCATTTT. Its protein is CASSWSGSQPQHF.

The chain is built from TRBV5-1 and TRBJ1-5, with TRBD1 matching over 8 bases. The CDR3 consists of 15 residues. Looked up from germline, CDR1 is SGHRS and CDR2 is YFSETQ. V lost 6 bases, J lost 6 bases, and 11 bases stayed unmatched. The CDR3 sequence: CASTQTGALGQPQHF. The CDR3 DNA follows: TGCGCCAGCACACAGACAGGGGCTCTGGGTCAGCCCCAGCATTTT.

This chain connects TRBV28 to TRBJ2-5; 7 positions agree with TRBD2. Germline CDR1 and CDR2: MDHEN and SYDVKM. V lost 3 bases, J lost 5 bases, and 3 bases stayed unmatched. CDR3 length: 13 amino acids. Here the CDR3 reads CASSFMGGETQYF. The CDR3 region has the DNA TGTGCCAGCAGTTTTATGGGGGGGGAGACCCAGTACTTC.

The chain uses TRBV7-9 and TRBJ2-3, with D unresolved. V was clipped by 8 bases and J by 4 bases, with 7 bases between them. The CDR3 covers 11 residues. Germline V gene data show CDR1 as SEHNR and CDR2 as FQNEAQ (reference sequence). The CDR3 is CASAISDTQYF. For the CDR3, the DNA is TGTGCCAGCGCCATTTCAGATACGCAGTATTTT.

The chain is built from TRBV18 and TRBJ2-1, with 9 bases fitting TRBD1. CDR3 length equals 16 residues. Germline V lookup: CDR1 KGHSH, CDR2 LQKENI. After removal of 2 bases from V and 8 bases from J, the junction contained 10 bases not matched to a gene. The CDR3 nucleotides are TGTGCCAGCTCACCAAGCCCGGGACAGGGAGGTGATGAGCAGTTCTTC. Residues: CASSPSPGQGGDEQFF. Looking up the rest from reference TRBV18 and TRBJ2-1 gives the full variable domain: NAGVMQNPRHLVRRRGQEARLRCSPMKGHSHVYWYRQLPEEGLKFMVYLQKENIIDESGMPKERFSAEFPKEGPSILRIQQVVRGDSAAYFCASSPSPGQGGDEQFFGPGTRLTVL.